This T cell receptor (beta chain) derives from a study of blood T cell repertoires in COVID-19. Clones were read by immunoSEQ multiplex PCR, and TCRdb kept only the in-frame ones, dropping some. The sample has roughly 400,000 clones, 90% seen once. The table lists this clone with a few counts. Donors in Cohort 3 counted as recovered after two negative PCRs, clearance, or symptom resolution. This CDR3 region has 14 residues. Germline lookup yields CDR1 KGHSH and CDR2 LQKENI. Trimming pared 2 bases from V and 0 bases from J, leaving 7 bases between. Material: PBMCs or T cells enriched from blood (not recorded which). The sequence came from a young man who had recovered from COVID-19. This chain connects TRBV18 to TRBJ1-1, with D hard to call. CDR3 in amino acids: CASSPVPLNTEAFF. CDR3 bases: TGTGCCAGCTCACCAGTCCCATTGAACACTGAAGCTTTCTTT.